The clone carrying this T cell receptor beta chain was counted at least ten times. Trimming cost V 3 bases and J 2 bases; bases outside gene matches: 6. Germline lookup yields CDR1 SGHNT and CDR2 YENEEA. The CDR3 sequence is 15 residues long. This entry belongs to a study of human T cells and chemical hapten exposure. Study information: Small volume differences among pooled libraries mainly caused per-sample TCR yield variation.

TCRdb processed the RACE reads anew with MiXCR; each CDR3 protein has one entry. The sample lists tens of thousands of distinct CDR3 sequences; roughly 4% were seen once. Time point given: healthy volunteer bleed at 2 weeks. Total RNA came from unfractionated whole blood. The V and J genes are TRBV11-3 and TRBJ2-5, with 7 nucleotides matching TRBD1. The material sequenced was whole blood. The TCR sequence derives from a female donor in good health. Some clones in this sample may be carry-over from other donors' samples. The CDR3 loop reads CASSFPGTEQETQYF. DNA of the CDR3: TGTGCCAGCAGCTTTCCCGGGACAGAGCAAGAGACCCAGTACTTC.